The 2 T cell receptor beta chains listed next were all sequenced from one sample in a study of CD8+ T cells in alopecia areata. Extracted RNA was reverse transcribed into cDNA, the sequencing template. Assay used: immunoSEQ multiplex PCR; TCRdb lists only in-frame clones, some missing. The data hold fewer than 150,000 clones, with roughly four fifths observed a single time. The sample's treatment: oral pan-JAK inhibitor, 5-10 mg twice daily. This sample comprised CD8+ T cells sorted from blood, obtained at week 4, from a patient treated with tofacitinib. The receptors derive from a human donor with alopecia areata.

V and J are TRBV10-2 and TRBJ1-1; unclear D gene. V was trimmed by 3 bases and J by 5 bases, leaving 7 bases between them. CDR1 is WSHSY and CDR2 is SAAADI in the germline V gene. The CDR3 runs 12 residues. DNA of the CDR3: TGCGCCAGCAGTGATTTTGGGACTGAAGCTTTCTTT. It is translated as CASSDFGTEAFF.

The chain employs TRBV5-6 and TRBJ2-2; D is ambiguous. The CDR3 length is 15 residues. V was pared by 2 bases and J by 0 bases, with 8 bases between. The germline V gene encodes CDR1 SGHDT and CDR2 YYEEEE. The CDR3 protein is CASSFLNANTGELFF. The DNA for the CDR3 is TGTGCCAGCAGCTTTCTCAATGCGAACACCGGGGAGCTGTTTTTT.